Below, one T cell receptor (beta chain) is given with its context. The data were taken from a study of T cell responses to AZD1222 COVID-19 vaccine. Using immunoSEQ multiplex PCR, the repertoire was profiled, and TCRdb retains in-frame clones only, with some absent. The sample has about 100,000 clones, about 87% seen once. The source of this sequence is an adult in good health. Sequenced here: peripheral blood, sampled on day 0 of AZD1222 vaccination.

CDR3 bases: TGCAGTGCTAGTTGGCGGGATCCCTACGAGCAGTACTTC. As protein: CSASWRDPYEQYF. V usage is TRBV20-1 and J usage is TRBJ2-7, with D perhaps matching TRBD2 (6 bases). Trimming pared 3 bases from V and 2 bases from J, leaving 11 bases between. The CDR3 contains 13 residues. Germline values: CDR1 DFQATT, CDR2 SNEGSKA (reference sequence).